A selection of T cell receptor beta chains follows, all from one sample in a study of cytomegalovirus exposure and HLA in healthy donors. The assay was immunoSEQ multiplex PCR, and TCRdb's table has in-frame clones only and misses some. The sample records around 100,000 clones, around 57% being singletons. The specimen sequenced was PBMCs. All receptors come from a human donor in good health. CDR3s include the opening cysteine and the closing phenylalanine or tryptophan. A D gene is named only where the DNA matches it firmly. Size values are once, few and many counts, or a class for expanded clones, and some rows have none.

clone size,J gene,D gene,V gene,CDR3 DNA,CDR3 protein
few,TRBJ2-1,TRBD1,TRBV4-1,TGCGCCAGCAGCCCTGGACGGGACAGGGGTCGGGTAGCGGGATACCAAAAGTTCTTC,CASSPGRDRGRVAGYQKFF
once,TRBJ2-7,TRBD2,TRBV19,TGTGCCAGTAGTACAACTAGCGGGAGCTACGAGCAGTACTTC,CASSTTSGSYEQYF
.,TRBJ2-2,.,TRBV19,TGTGCCAGTAGTATACCCCGGGACATAATCACCGGGGAGCTGTTTTTT,CASSIPRDIITGELFF
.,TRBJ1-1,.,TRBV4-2,TGTGCCAGCAGCCATGGAGTAGGGGGCACTGAAGCTTTCTTT,CASSHGVGGTEAFF
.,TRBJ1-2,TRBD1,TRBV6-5,TGTGCCAGCAGGTGGACAGGGGGCTATGGCTACACCTTC,CASRWTGGYGYTF
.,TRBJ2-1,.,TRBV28,TGTGCCAGCAGTTTATGGGGGCATGAGCAGTTCTTC,CASSLWGHEQFF
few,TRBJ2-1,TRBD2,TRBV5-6,TGTGCCAGCAGCTTGTCGCCTAGCGGGAGCTATGAGCAGTTCTTC,CASSLSPSGSYEQFF
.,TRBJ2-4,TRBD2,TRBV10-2,TGCGCCAGCACGGAAAATAGGGGCGGTTGGACTAGCGAACCACTAGCCAAAAACATTCAGTACTTC,CASTENRGGWTSEPLAKNIQYF
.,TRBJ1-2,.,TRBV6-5,TGTGCCAGCAGACCAACAGGGCATGGCTACACCTTC,CASRPTGHGYTF
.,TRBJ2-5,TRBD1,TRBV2,TGTGCCAGCAGTGGGGACAGCCAAGAGACCCAGTACTTC,CASSGDSQETQYF
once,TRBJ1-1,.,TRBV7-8,TGTGCCAGCAGCTTATTCGGGACAAACACTGAAGCTTTCTTT,CASSLFGTNTEAFF
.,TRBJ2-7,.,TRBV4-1,TGCGCCAGCAGCTCAATTTCAAACGAGCAGTACTTC,CASSSISNEQYF
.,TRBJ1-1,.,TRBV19,TGTGCCGTGATCAGGGATCGGTACACTGAAGCTTTCTTT,CAVIRDRYTEAFF
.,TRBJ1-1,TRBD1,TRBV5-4,TGTGCCAGCAGCTTAGGCGGGACAGGGGGCGGGTTAGCTTTCTTT,CASSLGGTGGGLAFF
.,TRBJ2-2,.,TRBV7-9,TGTGCCAGCAGCTTAGCTTTAAGGACGGGAGATACCGGGGAGCTGTTTTTT,CASSLALRTGDTGELFF
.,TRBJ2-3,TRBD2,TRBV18,TGTGCCAGCTCACGGGCTAGCGGTAGCACAGATACGCAGTATTTT,CASSRASGSTDTQYF
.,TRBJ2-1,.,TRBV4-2,TGTGCCAGCAGCCAAGAATATTATGAGCAGTTCTTC,CASSQEYYEQFF
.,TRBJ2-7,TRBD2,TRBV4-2,TGTGCCAGCAGCCAACATACCGGGACTAGCGGGGTCTACGAGCAGTACTTC,CASSQHTGTSGVYEQYF
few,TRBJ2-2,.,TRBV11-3,TGTGCCAGCAGGTCTAGTGGTACCGGGGAGCTGTTTTTT,CASRSSGTGELFF
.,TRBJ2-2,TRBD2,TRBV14,TGTGCCAGCAGCCTCTCCGGGACTAGCGGGAGATGGGGTGTCACCGGGGAGCTGTTTTTT,CASSLSGTSGRWGVTGELFF
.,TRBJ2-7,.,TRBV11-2,TGTGCCAGCAGCTTAGTGTCCGGGAAGACCTACGAGCAGTACTTC,CASSLVSGKTYEQYF
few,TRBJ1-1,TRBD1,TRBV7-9,TGTGCCAGCAGCCCAGGACAGGGGGCTGGTGGCACTGAAGCTTTCTTT,CASSPGQGAGGTEAFF
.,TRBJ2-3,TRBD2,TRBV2,TGTGCCAGCAGCCACCTCAAAAAACTAGCGGGAGGGTCAGATACGCAGTATTTT,CASSHLKKLAGGSDTQYF
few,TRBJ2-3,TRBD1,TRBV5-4,TGTGCCAGCAGTCTCAGGGGGCCTGGGGCAGATACGCAGTATTTT,CASSLRGPGADTQYF
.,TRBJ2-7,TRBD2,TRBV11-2,TGTGCCAGCAGCTTATTCACTAGCGGGAGCCACGAGCAGTACTTC,CASSLFTSGSHEQYF
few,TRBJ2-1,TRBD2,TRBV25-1,TGTGCCAGCAGGAGAACTAGCGGGAATGAGCAGTTCTTC,CASRRTSGNEQFF